The clone carrying this TCR beta chain was detected ten times or more. What it recognizes is unknown. This CDR3 contains 18 residues. Germline loops: CDR1 MNHEY, CDR2 SMNVEV (reference sequence). The ends lost 6 bases at V and 4 bases at J; junction bases unmatched: 17. This specimen belongs to a study of early T cells in non-severe SARS-CoV-2 infection. Points from the study as a whole: Sequences matched to VDJdb favored anti-spike CD8 responses, while private and CD4 specificities were missed.

Unique molecular identifiers were attached to individual cDNA molecules. TCRdb called the 5' RACE reads again in MiXCR, with one record for every CDR3 protein. The sample yields just over 70,000 distinct CDR3 sequences, under 15% seen once. Sequenced input: whole blood. This receptor was identified in an adult who was a healthcare worker with PCR-confirmed SARS-CoV-2 infection or an uninfected control (not recorded which). The V and J genes are TRBV27 and TRBJ2-1; the match to TRBD1 covers 8 bases. The CDR3 nucleotides read TGTGCCAGCAGCCGGCCGCCCTCCGGGACAGGTCGATACAATGAGCAGTTCTTC. Amino acids: CASSRPPSGTGRYNEQFF.